The clone carrying this T cell receptor (beta chain) was found once. Germline lookup yields CDR1 MNHEY and CDR2 SVGEGT. V shed 3 bases, J shed 2 bases, and the junction held 10 bases outside the gene matches. This CDR3 is 16 amino acids long. The data were taken from a study of blood T cell repertoires in COVID-19. At the level of the study: COVID-19 samples, acute and convalescent, were from the United States, Italy and Spain. PBMCs, B-cell-depleted T cells, or T cells provided the cDNA or gDNA that made up the material.

The authors' processing: Reference gene primer amplification yielded estimated nucleated cell counts. Repertoires were generated with immunoSEQ multiplex PCR, while TCRdb's copy carries only in-frame clones and drops some. From that table come the V and J calls and clone size; the DNA was used to work out D and trimming. The sample includes 180,000 or so clones, about nine tenths of them seen just once. Material: peripheral blood. This clonotype was obtained from a man aged 18 to 30 with active or convalescent COVID-19. This chain uses TRBV6-2 or TRBV6-3 with TRBJ2-7; 7 positions agree with TRBD1. CDR3 DNA: TGTGCCAGCAGTTATCTGGGACAGACAAAGGCCTACGAGCAGTACTTC. It encodes CASSYLGQTKAYEQYF.